A selection of T cell receptor beta chains follows, all from one sample in a study of blood T cell repertoires in COVID-19. Profiling relied on immunoSEQ multiplex PCR, and the TCRdb table lists in-frame clones only, not all of them. The repertoire includes 100,000 to 150,000 clones, around nine tenths of them detected once, and about an eighth sits in the top ten. The specimen was peripheral blood. The receptor source for this set is a woman aged 70 to 79 with COVID-19, enrolled during active disease. CDR3s include the opening cysteine and the closing phenylalanine or tryptophan.

CDR3aa	j_gene	v_gene
CASSTGLAGEEQYF	TRBJ2-7	TRBV13
CASSNSGGANGELFF	TRBJ2-2	TRBV2
CASGTENEQFF	TRBJ2-1	TRBV2
CASSLTPTLQGAGGQPQHF	TRBJ1-5	TRBV5-5
CAISAVSGGAARTGELFF	TRBJ2-2	TRBV10-3
CASRSIPGQGHSYEQYF	TRBJ2-7	TRBV11-2
CASTYSGPPYEQYF	TRBJ2-7	TRBV28
CSGQLGGSTDTQYF	TRBJ2-3	TRBV29-1
CASSQDLQDEAFF	TRBJ1-1	TRBV3-1/TRBV3-2
CASSLGFTSGDQETQYF	TRBJ2-5	TRBV5-8
CASSRGDRGPETQYF	TRBJ2-5	TRBV5-4
CASSWGGWNQPQHF	TRBJ1-5	TRBV28
CASSPAGYNEQFF	TRBJ2-1	TRBV28
CASSHNGRAANTEAFF	TRBJ1-1	TRBV7-2
CASSPSLGGADTQYF	TRBJ2-3	TRBV5-4
CASSLPTGAGQPQHF	TRBJ1-5	TRBV28
CASTRDSQSSYEQYF	TRBJ2-7	TRBV28